The 31 T cell receptor beta chains below all came from one sample that was sequenced in a study of blood T cell repertoires in COVID-19. Assay: immunoSEQ multiplex PCR; the TCRdb copy retains only in-frame clones and omits some. The repertoire holds 200,000 or so clones, approximately 89% seen once, with 3.7% in the top ten. Sequences were obtained from PBMCs or T cells enriched from blood (not recorded which). The receptors were gathered from a woman aged 25 to 39 who had been exposed to COVID-19.

This chain links TRBV4-2 with TRBJ2-3; 10 bases fit TRBD1. Per germline, CDR1 LGHNA and CDR2 YNFKEQ. This CDR3 is 18 amino acids long. The V and J ends lost 0 bases and 2 bases, in that order; junction bases with no gene match: 8. CDR3: CASSQETGTGAITDTQYF. The CDR3 region has the DNA TGTGCCAGCAGCCAAGAAACAGGGACAGGGGCAATCACAGATACGCAGTATTTT.

The chain combines TRBV11-2 with TRBJ2-4; D may be TRBD1 (6 bases). The germline gives CDR1 SGHAT, CDR2 FQNNGV. The CDR3 is made up of 14 amino acids. V was pared by 7 bases and J by 12 bases, with 22 bases between. The CDR3 reads CASKRDPGHFAQYF. DNA of the CDR3: TGTGCCAGCAAAAGAGACCCGGGACACTTCGCTCAGTACTTC.

The chain links TRBV3-1 (or the pseudogene TRBV3-2) to TRBJ2-2; D is ambiguous. CDR3 length equals 16 residues. The V and J ends lost 1 base and 0 bases respectively, with 9 bases between them. The V gene's germline CDR1 is LGHDT and CDR2 YNNKEL (reference sequence). CDR3 DNA: TGTGCCAGCAGCCAAGTAACAGTCGCGAACACCGGGGAGCTGTTTTTT. Translating gives CASSQVTVANTGELFF.

The V call is TRBV6-5, the J call TRBJ2-7; 8 bases agree with TRBD1. The germline CDR1 and CDR2 sequences are MNHEY and SVGAGI. V lost 6 bases and J lost 1; bases outside the gene matches: 8. CDR3 size: 15 residues. The CDR3 is CASSPGTGFSYEQYF. The CDR3 coding sequence is TGTGCCAGCAGCCCCGGGACAGGATTTTCCTACGAGCAGTACTTC.

The chain uses TRBV30 and TRBJ2-3, with D unclear. In germline, CDR1 is GTSNPN, CDR2 SVGIG (reference sequence). CDR3 length equals 12 residues. The V gene lost 0 bases and the J gene lost 7 bases, with 8 bases spanning the gap. CDR3 residues: CAWSVRLNTQYF. Here the CDR3 DNA reads TGTGCCTGGAGTGTCAGACTCAATACGCAGTATTTT.

This clone was observed a few times. The rearrangement uses TRBV5-1 and TRBJ1-2, with D possibly matching TRBD1 (6 bases). Germline V gene lookup returns CDR1 SGHRS and CDR2 YFSETQ. This CDR3 is built from 14 residues. V lost 4 bases and J lost 0, with 10 bases in between. CDR3 coding DNA: TGCGCCAGCAGCCCAAGGACAGCTAACTATGGCTACACCTTC. This encodes CASSPRTANYGYTF. Drawing the rest from reference TRBV5-1 and TRBJ1-2, the complete variable domain is KAGVTQTPRYLIKTRGQQVTLSCSPISGHRSVSWYQQTPGQGLQFLFEYFSETQRNKGNFPGRFSGRQFSNSRSEMNVSTLELGDSALYLCASSPRTANYGYTFGSGTRLTVV.

The V and J genes are TRBV5-1 and TRBJ2-1, with D maybe TRBD1 (5 bases). Germline CDR1 reads SGHRS; CDR2 reads YFSETQ. Trimming cost V 0 bases and J 7 bases, with 5 bases left between them. The CDR3 is 12 amino acids. CDR3 coding DNA: TGCGCCAGCAGCTTGGAGGGGAATGAGCAGTTCTTC. This gives the protein CASSLEGNEQFF.

The chain recombines TRBV2 with TRBJ2-2; D not resolved. Germline V gene sequence: CDR1 SNHLY, CDR2 FYNNEI. The CDR3 is made up of 14 amino acids. The V and J ends lost 4 bases and 6 bases respectively, with 12 bases between them. CDR3 DNA sequence: TGTGCCAGCAGTGTCGATCCTATGGCCGGGGAGCTGTTTTTT. Translating it yields CASSVDPMAGELFF.

This clone was seen once. The chain's CDR3 is CASRGTGSSYEQYF. The CDR3 nucleotides read TGTGCCAGCAGGGGGACAGGGAGCTCCTACGAGCAGTACTTC. The V call is TRBV6-5, the J call TRBJ2-7; 9 bases align to TRBD1. With 6 bases clipped from V and 0 bases from J, the junction kept 3 bases outside the gene matches. The CDR3 runs 14 residues. Germline V gives CDR1 MNHEY, CDR2 SVGAGI.

In its sample, this clone was seen once. The V call is TRBV5-4, the J call TRBJ2-5, with 11 bases that match TRBD2. CDR1 is SGHNT and CDR2 is YYREEE in the germline V gene (reference sequence). The CDR3 loop spans 16 amino acids. Trimming took 0 bases from V and 3 from J; bases not matched to a gene: 4. CDR3 residues: CASSLALGLAEETQYF. The DNA for the CDR3 is TGTGCCAGCAGCTTGGCCCTGGGACTAGCGGAAGAGACCCAGTACTTC.

This sequence joins TRBV5-8 and TRBJ2-3, with 9 bases aligning to TRBD2. CDR1 and CDR2 (germline): SGHTS, YDEGEE. After removal of 6 bases from V and 0 bases from J, the junction contained 8 bases not matched to a gene. The CDR3 is 16 residues long. The CDR3 sequence: CASTYTSGLSTDTQYF. CDR3 sequence (DNA): TGTGCCAGCACCTATACTAGCGGGCTTAGCACAGATACGCAGTATTTT.

The chain combines TRBV12-1 with TRBJ1-1; TRBD1, as called in the table, went unchecked against the DNA. TRBV12-1 is a listed pseudogene. The CDR3 spans 14 residues. The chain's CDR3 is CASSLSAGGTEAFF. CDR3 DNA: TGTGCCAGCAGCTTGTCGGCAGGGGGCACTGAAGCTTTCTTT.

V gene TRBV28 combines with J gene TRBJ2-2; D unresolved. Germline values: CDR1 MDHEN, CDR2 SYDVKM. The CDR3 spans 16 residues. V was pared by 3 bases and J by 6 bases, with 17 bases between. The CDR3 loop reads CASSFSPHPSAGELFF. The CDR3 DNA sequence: TGTGCCAGCAGTTTTTCCCCCCACCCCTCGGCCGGGGAGCTGTTTTTT.

The genes are TRBV5-1 and TRBJ2-1; 9 bases are shared with TRBD2. Losses at the gene ends were 0 bases for V and 5 bases for J; bases not matched to a gene: 9. This CDR3 contains 17 residues. Germline-derived CDR1 and CDR2 are SGHRS and YFSETQ. This CDR3 is CASSLVSGSFRNNEQFF. CDR3 nucleotide sequence: TGCGCCAGCAGCTTGGTTAGCGGGAGTTTTAGAAACAATGAGCAGTTCTTC.

The chain recombines TRBV27 with TRBJ2-7, with 12 positions matching TRBD1. CDR1 and CDR2 from the germline V gene are MNHEY and SMNVEV (reference sequence). Trimming at V came to 5 bases and at J to 2 bases, leaving 4 bases not matched to a gene. The CDR3 has 15 residues. CDR3 nucleotide sequence: TGTGCCAGCAGTACCGGGACAGGGGGCCCCTACGAGCAGTACTTC. It specifies CASSTGTGGPYEQYF.

The chain joins TRBV7-9 to TRBJ2-2; TRBD2 aligns across 8 bases. Germline V gene data show CDR1 as SEHNR and CDR2 as FQNEAQ (reference sequence). There are 14 residues in the CDR3. V was clipped by 6 bases and J by 3 bases; unmatched bases: 3. CDR3 coding DNA: TGTGCCAGCAGTCCTAGCGGGCACACCGGGGAGCTGTTTTTT. The encoded protein is CASSPSGHTGELFF.

CDR3: CASSVSRDRDAKNIQYF. CDR3 nucleotide sequence: TGTGCCAGCAGTGTAAGCCGGGACAGGGACGCCAAAAACATTCAGTACTTC. The V gene is TRBV2, the J gene TRBJ2-4, with 9 bases aligning to TRBD1. This CDR3 region has 17 residues. V lost 4 bases to trimming and J lost 1 base; unmatched junction nucleotides: 8. Germline assignment: CDR1 SNHLY and CDR2 FYNNEI.

The chain carries TRBV11-2 and TRBJ2-1, with 11 positions matching TRBD2. Germline lookup yields CDR1 SGHAT and CDR2 FQNNGV. V was clipped by 5 bases and J by 0 bases; unmatched bases: 9. This CDR3 has 18 residues. The CDR3 loop reads CASSPGLAGGRSYNEQFF. As DNA, the CDR3 is TGTGCCAGCAGCCCGGGGCTAGCGGGAGGTCGCTCCTACAATGAGCAGTTCTTC.

This rearrangement joins TRBV7-7 to TRBJ2-7, with 16 bases matching TRBD2. In germline, CDR1 is SSHAT, CDR2 FNYEAQ (reference sequence). This CDR3 contains 18 residues. V lost 3 bases and J lost 1; bases outside the gene matches: 6. The CDR3 DNA sequence: TGTGCCAGCAGCTTTACCGGGACTAGCGGGAGGGCGTCCTACGAGCAGTACTTC. It is translated as CASSFTGTSGRASYEQYF.

The chain joins TRBV2 to TRBJ2-1, with 8 bases that match TRBD2. This CDR3 is 20 amino acids long. Losses at the gene ends were 2 bases for V and 7 bases for J; bases not matched to a gene: 22. Germline CDR1 and CDR2: SNHLY and FYNNEI. This CDR3 reads CASSENLAGSNFGSGNEQFF. As DNA, the CDR3 is TGTGCCAGCAGTGAAAATCTAGCGGGTTCTAATTTTGGGAGTGGTAATGAGCAGTTCTTC.

The chain uses TRBV5-4 and TRBJ2-1, with TRBD2 matching 10 bases. V lost 4 bases to trimming and J lost 4 bases; unmatched junction nucleotides: 5. This CDR3 contains 15 residues. Germline CDR1 and CDR2: SGHNT and YYREEE (reference sequence). CDR3 sequence reads: CASSRGLADYNEQFF. CDR3 in DNA: TGTGCCAGCAGCCGCGGACTAGCGGATTACAATGAGCAGTTCTTC.

This chain connects TRBV6-2 or TRBV6-3 to TRBJ2-1; TRBD2 agrees at 8 bases. Germline assignment: CDR1 MNHEY and CDR2 SVGEGT. Trimming cost V 0 bases and J 0 bases; bases outside gene matches: 13. The CDR3 loop spans 20 amino acids. CDR3 DNA: TGTGCCAGCAGTTACTCTTGGCGGGAGGCCCAATCCTTCTCCTACAATGAGCAGTTCTTC. It is translated as CASSYSWREAQSFSYNEQFF.

This clone was picked up a small number of times. This chain joins TRBV28 and TRBJ2-3; TRBD2 matches 9 bases. The CDR3 totals 15 residues. CDR1 MDHEN and CDR2 SYDVKM come from the germline V gene. V lost 5 bases and J lost 3; bases outside the gene matches: 6. CDR3 in DNA: TGTGCCAGCAGTGTTAGCGGGAGTCGGACAGATACGCAGTATTTT. Amino acids: CASSVSGSRTDTQYF. The variable domain in full, completed from reference TRBV28 and TRBJ2-3, reads DVKVTQSSRYLVKRTGEKVFLECVQDMDHENMFWYRQDPGLGLRLIYFSYDVKMKEKGDIPEGYSVSREKKERFSLILESASTNQTSMYLCASSVSGSRTDTQYFGPGTRLTVL.

CDR3 in amino acids: CASSLRQGLGTDTQYF. The CDR3, as DNA: TGTGCCAGCAGCTTACGACAGGGCCTGGGGACAGATACGCAGTATTTT. The rearrangement joins TRBV5-5 to TRBJ2-3, with TRBD1 matching 7 bases. CDR3 length equals 16 residues. Germline V gives CDR1 SGHKS, CDR2 YYEKEE (reference sequence). J gave up 3 bases and V 2 bases, and 9 bases lay outside the gene matches.

The chain is built from TRBV3-1 (or the pseudogene TRBV3-2) and TRBJ2-5; 10 bases agree with TRBD1. Looked up from germline, CDR1 is LGHDT and CDR2 is YNNKEL (reference sequence). This CDR3 region has 15 residues. Losses at the gene ends were 3 bases for V and 7 bases for J; bases not matched to a gene: 8. In DNA form, the CDR3 reads TGTGCCAGCAGCCATAATGACAGGGGGCGAGTGACCCAGTACTTC. Its protein is CASSHNDRGRVTQYF.

The rearrangement joins TRBV5-1 to TRBJ2-5, with 14 bases identical to TRBD2. The V and J ends lost 5 bases and 5 bases, in that order; junction bases with no gene match: 5. The germline V gene encodes CDR1 SGHRS and CDR2 YFSETQ. CDR3 length: 15 residues. The CDR3 nucleotides are TGCGCCAGCAGGAACCGACTAGCGGGGGGGGAGACCCAGTACTTC. Protein sequence: CASRNRLAGGETQYF.

The rearrangement joins TRBV2 to TRBJ1-4; D is unclear. Germline CDR1 and CDR2: SNHLY and FYNNEI. V lost 4 bases to trimming and J lost 5 bases, with 11 bases between them. This CDR3 comprises 14 residues. CDR3 in amino acids: CASSGAGLNEKLFF. The CDR3 DNA follows: TGTGCCAGCAGTGGGGCAGGATTAAATGAAAAACTGTTTTTT. Based on the CDR3 plus reference TRBV2 and TRBJ1-4, the full variable domain is EPEVTQTPSHQVTQMGQEVILRCVPISNHLYFYWYRQILGQKVEFLVSFYNNEISEKSEIFDDQFSVERPDGSNFTLKIRSTKLEDSAMYFCASSGAGLNEKLFFGSGTQLSVL.

This clone was seen only a few times. The chain combines TRBV5-4 with TRBJ2-2; 7 bases line up with TRBD2. This CDR3 region has 13 residues. Trimming took 4 bases from V and 5 from J; bases not matched to a gene: 2. Germline lookup yields CDR1 SGHNT and CDR2 YYREEE (reference sequence). The CDR3 DNA reads TGTGCCAGCAGCCGGGACTATACCGGGGAGCTGTTTTTT. Its protein product is CASSRDYTGELFF.

The chain couples TRBV5-1 to TRBJ1-1; D gene ambiguous. The CDR3 extends over 14 amino acids. Per the germline V gene, CDR1 is SGHRS and CDR2 is YFSETQ. Trimming left V 0 bases short and J 0 bases short, with 6 bases between. The CDR3: CASSLAHMNTEAFF. The CDR3 DNA sequence: TGCGCCAGCAGCTTGGCACACATGAACACTGAAGCTTTCTTT.

The chain is built from TRBV19 and TRBJ2-1; D remains ambiguous. The V and J ends lost 5 bases and 4 bases respectively, with 15 bases between them. The CDR3 totals 15 residues. Germline loops: CDR1 LNHDA, CDR2 SQIVND (reference sequence). CDR3 loop: CASSERGIPYNEQFF. The CDR3 DNA is TGTGCCAGTAGTGAACGAGGAATCCCTTACAATGAGCAGTTCTTC. The full variable domain, its missing parts supplied by reference TRBV19 and TRBJ2-1, is DGGITQSPKYLFRKEGQNVTLSCEQNLNHDAMYWYRQDPGQGLRLIYYSQIVNDFQKGDIAEGYSVSREKKESFPLTVTSAQKNPTAFYLCASSERGIPYNEQFFGPGTRLTVL.

The chain recombines TRBV4-1 with TRBJ2-7, with 10 bases aligning to TRBD2. V lost 0 bases, J lost 0 bases, and 2 bases stayed unmatched. The CDR3 totals 16 residues. Germline lookup yields CDR1 MGHRA and CDR2 YSYEKL. As DNA, the CDR3 is TGCGCCAGCAGCCAAGATCCTAGCGGGAGCTCCTACGAGCAGTACTTC. It encodes CASSQDPSGSSYEQYF.